This T cell receptor beta chain came from a study of T-cell memory formation after mild COVID-19 (dated by TCRdb to the early 2020s). About the full investigation: TCR sequence clusters from the two donors were largely donor specific. T-cell clones expanding and contracting after mild COVID-19 in two donors were tracked by longitudinal TCRalpha and TCRbeta repertoire sequencing. The cohort comprised two young, previously healthy adult volunteers, one female and one male. Overall results and qualifications from the work: SARS-CoV-2 specificity was not confirmed for the second-wave clones peaking on day 37. Only a couple of mild cases were covered by the study, and larger cohorts that include severe cases with pre-infection samples were considered necessary. The detection of some responding clones in pre-infection memory suggests that pre-existing cross-reactive memory T cells joined the SARS-CoV-2 response. Contracting CD4+ clones turned up mainly in the CM and EM memory subsets, whereas EMRA was where CD8+ clones were enriched. Clones that contracted from day 15 to 85 showed balanced CD4/CD8 phenotypes, whereas a second wave of clones that expanded from day 15 to 37 leaned towards CD4+.

This clonotype was detected a few times. Its antigen remains unidentified. Base qualities were left out, and no much larger clone turns up one base away. TCRdb records Illumina NovaSeq 6000 as the sequencer. cDNA libraries for TCRalpha and TCRbeta were prepared by 5'RACE using constant-segment primers, with sample barcodes and unique molecular identifiers added. RNA was extracted from every sample with Trizol reagent. Libraries were amplified in two PCR steps, with a second sample barcode and Illumina TruSeq adapters added in the second step. Sequencing of libraries was performed on an Illumina NovaSeq with 2 x 150 bp paired-end reads. Per the authors' processing: The reads were demultiplexed and collapsed into UMI-guided consensus sequences using migec v1.2.7. Using mixcr v2.1.11, UMI consensuses were aligned to TRA and TRB V and J templates and then assembled into clonotypes. Clonotypes were classified as expanded or contracted when called significant by both edgeR and NoisET, with noise models trained on biological replicates. edgeR calls used a false discovery rate-adjusted p below 0.01 and a log2 fold-change threshold of 1. PCA with hierarchical clustering of max-normalized trajectories of the 1000 most abundant clonotypes was used as exploratory dynamics analysis. Separately sequenced CD4+ and CD8+ repertoires were used to assign a CD4 or CD8 phenotype to each responding clone. TCRdb's own reprocessing of the public reads used fastp at Q25 and MiXCR and kept productive beta chains. Records with the same CDR3 protein are collapsed into one entry carrying the most frequent genes and DNA. TCRdb's processing, not the authors', yielded these V and J calls. This sample comprises 350,000 to 500,000 distinct CDR3 sequences, 20% to 25% of them detected only once. The top ten clonotypes cover around 13% of the sample.

Ficoll-Paque density gradient centrifugation was the method used to isolate PBMCs. Including the terminal cysteine and phenylalanine, the CDR3 comprises 16 residues. The kept DNA is CDR3 alone, 48 bases in frame from the first base. V is trimmed back by 1 base and J by 14 bases, and the junction contains 15 bases that no gene match accounts for. In the germline V gene, CDR1 corresponds to SGHTA and CDR2 to FQGNSA. The sequencing sample was made of PBMCs or a T cell subset sorted from them (not recorded which). The rearrangement joined TRBV7-2 to TRBJ2-1; 9 of the junction bases match TRBD2. The TCR originated in an adult woman who had mild COVID-19 (a few samples of this study predate the infection). The sample titles of this study are shuffled in the database, so cell type and time point are left out; the donor was told from shared clones. The CDR3: CASSLGTTRGGRRKFF. The nucleotides read TGTGCCAGCAGCTTAGGAACTACGCGGGGGGGCCGTCGGAAGTTCTTC.